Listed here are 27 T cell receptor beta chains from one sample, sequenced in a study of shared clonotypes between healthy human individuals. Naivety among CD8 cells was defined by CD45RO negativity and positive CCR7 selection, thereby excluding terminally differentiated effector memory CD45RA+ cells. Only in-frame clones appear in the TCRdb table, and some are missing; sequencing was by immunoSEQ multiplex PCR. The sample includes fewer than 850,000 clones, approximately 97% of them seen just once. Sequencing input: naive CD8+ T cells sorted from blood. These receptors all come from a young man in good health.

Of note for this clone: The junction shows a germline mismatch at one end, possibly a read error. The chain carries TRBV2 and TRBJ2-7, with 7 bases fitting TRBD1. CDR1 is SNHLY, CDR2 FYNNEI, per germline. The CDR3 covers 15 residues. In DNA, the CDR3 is TGTGCCAGCACTGAAATTTCCGGGACAGCCTACGAGCAGTACTTC. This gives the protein CASTEISGTAYEQYF.

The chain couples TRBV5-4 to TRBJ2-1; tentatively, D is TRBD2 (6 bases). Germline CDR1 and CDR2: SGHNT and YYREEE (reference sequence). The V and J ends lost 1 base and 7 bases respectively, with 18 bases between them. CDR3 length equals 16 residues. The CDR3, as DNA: TGTGCCAGCAGCTTGAGTGCGGGATTCGGTCTAAATGAGCAGTTCTTC. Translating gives CASSLSAGFGLNEQFF.

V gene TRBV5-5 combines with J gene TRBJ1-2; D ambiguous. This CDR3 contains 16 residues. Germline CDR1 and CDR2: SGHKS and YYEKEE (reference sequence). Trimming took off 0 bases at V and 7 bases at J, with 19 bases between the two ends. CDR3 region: CASSLVGPRARSGYTF. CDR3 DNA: TGTGCCAGCAGCTTGGTGGGCCCTCGAGCTCGAAGTGGCTACACCTTC.

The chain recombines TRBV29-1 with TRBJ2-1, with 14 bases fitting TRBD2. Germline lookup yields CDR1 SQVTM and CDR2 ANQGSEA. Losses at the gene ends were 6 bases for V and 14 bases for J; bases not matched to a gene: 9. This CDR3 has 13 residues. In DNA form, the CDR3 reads TGCAGCGTGGAGACTAGCGGGAGGGCCGGGAAGTTCTTC. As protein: CSVETSGRAGKFF.

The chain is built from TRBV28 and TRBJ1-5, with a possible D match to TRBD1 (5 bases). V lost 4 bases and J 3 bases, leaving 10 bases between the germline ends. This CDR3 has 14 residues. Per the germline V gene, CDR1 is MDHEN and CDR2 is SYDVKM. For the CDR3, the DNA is TGTGCCAGCAGTTCGACAGCGAACAATCAGCCCCAGCATTTT. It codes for CASSSTANNQPQHF.

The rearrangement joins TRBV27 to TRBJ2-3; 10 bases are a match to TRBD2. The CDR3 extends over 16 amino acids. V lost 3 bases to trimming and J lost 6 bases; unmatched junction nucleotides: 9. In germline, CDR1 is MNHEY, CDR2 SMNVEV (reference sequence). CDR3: CASSFGASGSGDTQYF. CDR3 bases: TGTGCCAGCAGTTTCGGGGCTAGCGGGAGCGGGGATACGCAGTATTTT.

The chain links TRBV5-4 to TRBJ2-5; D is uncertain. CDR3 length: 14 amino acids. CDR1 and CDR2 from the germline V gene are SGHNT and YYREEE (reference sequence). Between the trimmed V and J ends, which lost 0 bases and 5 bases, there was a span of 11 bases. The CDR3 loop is CASSLAGSWETQYF. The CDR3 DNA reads TGTGCCAGCAGCTTGGCTGGTAGTTGGGAGACCCAGTACTTC.

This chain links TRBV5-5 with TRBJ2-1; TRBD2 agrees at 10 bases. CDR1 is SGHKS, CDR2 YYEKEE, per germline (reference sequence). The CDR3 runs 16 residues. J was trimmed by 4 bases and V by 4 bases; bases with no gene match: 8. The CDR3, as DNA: TGTGCCAGCAGCCTTAGAGCGGGAGGGTATTACAATGAGCAGTTCTTC. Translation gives CASSLRAGGYYNEQFF. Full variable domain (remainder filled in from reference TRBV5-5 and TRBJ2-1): DAGVTQSPTHLIKTRGQQVTLRCSPISGHKSVSWYQQVLGQGPQFIFQYYEKEERGRGNFPDRFSARQFPNYSSELNVNALLLGDSALYLCASSLRAGGYYNEQFFGPGTRLTVL.

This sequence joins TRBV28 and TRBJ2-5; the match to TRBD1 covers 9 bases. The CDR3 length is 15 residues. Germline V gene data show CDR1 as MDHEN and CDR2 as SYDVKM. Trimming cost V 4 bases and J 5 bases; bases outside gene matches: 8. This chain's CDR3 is CASSWEGQGTETQYF. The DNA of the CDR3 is TGTGCCAGCAGTTGGGAAGGACAGGGGACGGAGACCCAGTACTTC. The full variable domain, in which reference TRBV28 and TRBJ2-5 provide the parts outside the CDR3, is DVKVTQSSRYLVKRTGEKVFLECVQDMDHENMFWYRQDPGLGLRLIYFSYDVKMKEKGDIPEGYSVSREKKERFSLILESASTNQTSMYLCASSWEGQGTETQYFGPGTRLLVL.

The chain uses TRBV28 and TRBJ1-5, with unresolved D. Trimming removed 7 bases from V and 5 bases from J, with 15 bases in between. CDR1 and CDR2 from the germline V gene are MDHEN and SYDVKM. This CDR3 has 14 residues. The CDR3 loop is CASKGLNFHQPQHF. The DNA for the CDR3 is TGTGCCAGCAAGGGATTGAATTTCCATCAGCCCCAGCATTTT.

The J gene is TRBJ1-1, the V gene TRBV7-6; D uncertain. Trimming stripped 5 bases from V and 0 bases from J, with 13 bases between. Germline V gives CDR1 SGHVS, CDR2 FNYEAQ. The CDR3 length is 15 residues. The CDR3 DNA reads TGTGCCAGCAGCCCACTCGGCCGGGTGAACACTGAAGCTTTCTTT. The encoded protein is CASSPLGRVNTEAFF.

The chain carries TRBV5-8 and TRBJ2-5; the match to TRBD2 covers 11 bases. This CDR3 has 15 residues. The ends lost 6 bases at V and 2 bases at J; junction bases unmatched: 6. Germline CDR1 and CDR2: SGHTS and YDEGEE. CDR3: CASILRLAGQETQYF. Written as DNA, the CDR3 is TGTGCCAGCATCTTAAGACTAGCGGGGCAAGAGACCCAGTACTTC.

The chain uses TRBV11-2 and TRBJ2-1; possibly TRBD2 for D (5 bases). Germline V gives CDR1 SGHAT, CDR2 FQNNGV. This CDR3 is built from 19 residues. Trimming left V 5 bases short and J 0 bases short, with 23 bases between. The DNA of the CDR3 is TGTGCCAGCAGCCCACCGAGAGGGATGGACCGGAGCTCCTACAATGAGCAGTTCTTC. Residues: CASSPPRGMDRSSYNEQFF.

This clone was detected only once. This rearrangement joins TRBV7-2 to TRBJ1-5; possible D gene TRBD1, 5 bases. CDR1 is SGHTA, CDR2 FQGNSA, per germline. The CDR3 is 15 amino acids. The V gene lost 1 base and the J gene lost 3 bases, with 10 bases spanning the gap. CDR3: CASSLERQINQPQHF. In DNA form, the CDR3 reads TGTGCCAGCAGCTTAGAACGACAGATCAATCAGCCCCAGCATTTT.

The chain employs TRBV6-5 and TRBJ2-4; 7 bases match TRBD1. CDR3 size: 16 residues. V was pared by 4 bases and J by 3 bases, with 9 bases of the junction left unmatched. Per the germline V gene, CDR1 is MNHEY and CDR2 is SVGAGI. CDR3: CASSLRGGEVKNIQYF. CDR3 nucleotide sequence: TGTGCCAGCAGTTTAAGAGGGGGCGAGGTCAAAAACATTCAGTACTTC.

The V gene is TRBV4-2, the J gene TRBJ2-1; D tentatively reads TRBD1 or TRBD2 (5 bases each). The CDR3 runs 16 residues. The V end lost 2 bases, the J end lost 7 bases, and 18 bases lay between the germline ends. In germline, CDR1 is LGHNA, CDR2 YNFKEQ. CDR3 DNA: TGTGCCAGCAGCCAAAACCTAGGGTGGGGGTCGAATGAGCAGTTCTTC. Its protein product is CASSQNLGWGSNEQFF.

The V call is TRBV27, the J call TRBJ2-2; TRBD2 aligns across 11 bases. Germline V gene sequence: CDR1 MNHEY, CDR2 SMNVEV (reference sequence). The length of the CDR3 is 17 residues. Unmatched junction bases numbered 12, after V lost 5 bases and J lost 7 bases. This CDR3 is CASSPLILAGAHGELFF. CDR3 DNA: TGTGCCAGCAGTCCCTTGATACTAGCGGGAGCGCACGGGGAGCTGTTTTTT.

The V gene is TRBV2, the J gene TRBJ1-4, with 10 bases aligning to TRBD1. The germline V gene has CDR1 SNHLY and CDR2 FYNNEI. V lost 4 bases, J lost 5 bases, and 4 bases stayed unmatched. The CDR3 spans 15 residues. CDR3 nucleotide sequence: TGTGCCAGCAGTGGGGGGACAGGGGAGAATGAAAAACTGTTTTTT. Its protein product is CASSGGTGENEKLFF.

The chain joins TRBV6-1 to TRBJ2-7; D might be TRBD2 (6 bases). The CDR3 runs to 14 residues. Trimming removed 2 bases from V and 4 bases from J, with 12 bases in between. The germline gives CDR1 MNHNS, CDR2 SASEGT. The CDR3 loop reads CASSELGLLYEQYF. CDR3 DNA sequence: TGTGCCAGCAGTGAACTGGGACTCCTTTACGAGCAGTACTTC.

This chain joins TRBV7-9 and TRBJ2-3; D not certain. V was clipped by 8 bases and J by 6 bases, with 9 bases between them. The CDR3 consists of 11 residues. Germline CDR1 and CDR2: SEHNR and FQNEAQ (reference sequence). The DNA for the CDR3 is TGTGCCAGCGTTCGTTCTGATACGCAGTATTTT. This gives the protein CASVRSDTQYF.

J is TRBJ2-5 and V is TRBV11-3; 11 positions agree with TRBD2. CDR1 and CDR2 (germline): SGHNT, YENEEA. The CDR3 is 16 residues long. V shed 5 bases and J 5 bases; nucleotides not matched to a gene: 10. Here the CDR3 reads CASSQAIAGGGETQYF. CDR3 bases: TGTGCCAGCAGCCAAGCTATAGCGGGAGGGGGGGAGACCCAGTACTTC.

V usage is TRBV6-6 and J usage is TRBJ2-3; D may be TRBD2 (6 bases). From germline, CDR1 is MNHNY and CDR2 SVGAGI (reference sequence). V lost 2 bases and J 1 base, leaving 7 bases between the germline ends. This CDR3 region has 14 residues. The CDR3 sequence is CASSYRGGTDTQYF. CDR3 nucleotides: TGTGCCAGCAGTTACCGCGGGGGCACAGATACGCAGTATTTT.

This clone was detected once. CDR3 in DNA: TGTGCCAGCAGTCCCGACAGGGGTTCCTACGAGCAGTACTTC. Residues: CASSPDRGSYEQYF. This sequence joins TRBV7-8 and TRBJ2-7; 8 bases are a match to TRBD1. The CDR3 spans 14 residues. CDR1 is SGHVS, CDR2 FQNEAQ, per germline. Unmatched junction bases numbered 5, after V lost 6 bases and J lost 1 base. Based on the CDR3 plus reference TRBV7-8 and TRBJ2-7, the full variable domain is GAGVSQSPRYKVAKRGQDVALRCDPISGHVSLFWYQQALGQGPEFLTYFQNEAQLDKSGLPSDRFFAERPEGSVSTLKIQRTQQEDSAVYLCASSPDRGSYEQYFGPGTRLTVT.

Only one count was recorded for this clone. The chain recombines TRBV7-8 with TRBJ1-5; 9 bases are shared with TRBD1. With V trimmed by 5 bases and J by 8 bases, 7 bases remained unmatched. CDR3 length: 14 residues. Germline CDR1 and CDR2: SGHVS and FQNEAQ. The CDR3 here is CASSPTGGWEPQHF. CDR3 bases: TGTGCCAGCAGCCCTACAGGGGGCTGGGAGCCCCAGCATTTT.

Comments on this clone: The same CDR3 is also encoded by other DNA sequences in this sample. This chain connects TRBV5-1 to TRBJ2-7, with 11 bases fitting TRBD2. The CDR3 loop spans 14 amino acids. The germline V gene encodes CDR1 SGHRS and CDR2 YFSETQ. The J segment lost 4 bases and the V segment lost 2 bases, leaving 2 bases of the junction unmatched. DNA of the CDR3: TGCGCCAGCAGCTTCGGGACTAGCGGATACGAGCAGTACTTC. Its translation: CASSFGTSGYEQYF.

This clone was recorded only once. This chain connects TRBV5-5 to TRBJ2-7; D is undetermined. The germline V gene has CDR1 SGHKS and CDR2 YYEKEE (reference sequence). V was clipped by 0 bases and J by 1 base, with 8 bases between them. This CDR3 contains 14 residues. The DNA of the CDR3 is TGTGCCAGCAGCTTGGGGGTAAATTCCTACGAGCAGTACTTC. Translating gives CASSLGVNSYEQYF.

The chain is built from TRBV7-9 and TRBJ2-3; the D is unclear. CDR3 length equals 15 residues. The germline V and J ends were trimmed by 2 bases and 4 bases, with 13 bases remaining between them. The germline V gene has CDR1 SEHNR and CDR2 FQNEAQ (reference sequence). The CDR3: CASSLLSSEADTQYF. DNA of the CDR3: TGTGCCAGCAGCTTACTCTCCTCCGAGGCAGATACGCAGTATTTT. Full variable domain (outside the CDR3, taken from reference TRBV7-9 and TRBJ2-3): DTGVSQNPRHKITKRGQNVTFRCDPISEHNRLYWYRQTLGQGPEFLTYFQNEAQLEKSRLLSDRFSAERPKGSFSTLEIQRTEQGDSAMYLCASSLLSSEADTQYFGPGTRLTVL.